This T cell receptor beta chain was recovered during a study of CD8 T cells in Susac syndrome. The RNA input was roughly 0.45 to 1 ug, and it was reverse transcribed with random hexamers. It was immunoSEQ multiplex PCR that amplified TCR beta CDR3 across 54 Vbeta and 13 Jbeta. Via MiXCR, TCRdb re-called the immunoSEQ multiplex PCR reads, giving one row per CDR3 protein. This sample carries fewer than 350,000 distinct CDR3 sequences, 75% to 85% of them seen once, and the ten largest clones take approximately 0.2%. With 6 bases removed from V and 3 bases from J, the gap between germline ends came to 13 bases. The CDR3 is 14 amino acids. The germline gives CDR1 MNHEY, CDR2 SMNVEV (reference sequence).

The sequenced sample consisted of CD8+ T cells from PBMCs. V usage is TRBV27 and J usage is TRBJ2-3; D is tentatively TRBD1 or TRBD2 (5 bases each). This clonotype originated in a human donor with multiple sclerosis. CDR3 loop: CASRVPGRTDTQYF. CDR3 DNA: TGTGCCAGCAGGGTCCCGGGACGGACAGATACGCAGTATTTT.